What follows are 8 T cell receptor beta chains derived from one specimen sequenced in a study of T cell responses to AZD1222 COVID-19 vaccine. Only in-frame clones appear in the TCRdb table, and some are missing; sequencing was by immunoSEQ multiplex PCR. The repertoire includes about 120,000 clones, 85% to 95% of them detected once, and approximately 8% sits in the top ten. The sequencing used peripheral blood, collected on day 0 of AZD1222 vaccination. These receptors were obtained from an adult in good health.

The chain uses TRBV19 and TRBJ2-7; 10 nucleotides agree with TRBD2. The germline V gene encodes CDR1 LNHDA and CDR2 SQIVND (reference sequence). This CDR3 is built from 13 residues. The V gene end was trimmed by 10 bases and the J gene end by 4 bases; junction bases not matched to a gene: 7. The CDR3: CATLTSGEYEQYF. For the CDR3, the DNA is TGTGCCACTCTAACTAGCGGGGAATACGAGCAGTACTTC.

Only one count was recorded for this clone. The chain joins TRBV30 to TRBJ1-2; D may be TRBD1 (6 bases). CDR1 and CDR2 (germline): GTSNPN, SVGIG (reference sequence). The CDR3 spans 13 residues. Deletions cut 0 bases from V and 8 bases from J, with 13 bases between. The CDR3 bases are TGTGCCTGGAGTGTAAACCATCAGGGGGGCTACACCTTC. This translates into CAWSVNHQGGYTF.

V gene TRBV7-2 combines with J gene TRBJ1-1; TRBD1 agrees at 10 bases. Germline-derived CDR1 and CDR2 are SGHTA and FQGNSA. V was pared by 1 base and J by 4 bases, with 3 bases of the junction left unmatched. The CDR3 has 15 residues. CDR3 loop: CASSLVGTGATEAFF. The DNA for the CDR3 is TGTGCCAGCAGCTTAGTGGGGACAGGGGCCACTGAAGCTTTCTTT.

The chain links TRBV18 to TRBJ1-5; weak D call: TRBD1 (5 bases). V gave up 5 bases and J gave up 4 bases, with 9 bases separating them. Germline V gene sequence: CDR1 KGHSH, CDR2 LQKENI. The CDR3 is 13 amino acids. CDR3: CASSAGLNQPQHF. CDR3 sequence (DNA): TGTGCCAGCTCAGCAGGGTTGAATCAGCCCCAGCATTTT.

The chain links TRBV20-1 to TRBJ2-7, with unresolved D. V was shortened by 7 bases and J by 3 bases, with 4 bases between the two germline ends. The CDR3 consists of 9 residues. From germline, CDR1 is DFQATT and CDR2 SNEGSKA (reference sequence). The CDR3 is CSVDYEQYF. The DNA for the CDR3 is TGCAGTGTTGACTACGAGCAGTACTTC.

This rearrangement joins TRBV7-6 to TRBJ1-4, with unresolved D. The CDR3 runs to 16 residues. Trimming removed 2 bases at V and 2 bases at J, with 12 bases between. Per the germline V gene, CDR1 is SGHVS and CDR2 is FNYEAQ. CDR3 DNA sequence: TGTGCCAGCAGCTTATGGACGGACCCTACTAATGAAAAACTGTTTTTT. Translation: CASSLWTDPTNEKLFF.

The V gene is TRBV19, the J gene TRBJ1-1; tentative D call: TRBD1 (5 bases). CDR1 and CDR2 from the germline V gene are LNHDA and SQIVND (reference sequence). Trimming removed 3 bases at V and 0 bases at J, with 11 bases between. The CDR3 totals 15 residues. CDR3 protein: CASSIRGSLNTEAFF. CDR3 coding DNA: TGTGCCAGTAGTATTCGGGGCAGCTTGAACACTGAAGCTTTCTTT. The variable domain in full, completed from reference TRBV19 and TRBJ1-1, reads DGGITQSPKYLFRKEGQNVTLSCEQNLNHDAMYWYRQDPGQGLRLIYYSQIVNDFQKGDIAEGYSVSREKKESFPLTVTSAQKNPTAFYLCASSIRGSLNTEAFFGQGTRLTVV.

The chain joins TRBV20-1 to TRBJ2-5; weak D call: TRBD2 (6 bases). With 4 bases removed from V and 7 bases from J, the gap between germline ends came to 10 bases. The CDR3 spans 11 residues. CDR1 and CDR2 (germline): DFQATT, SNEGSKA (reference sequence). The CDR3 loop is CSATSEGTQYF. Written as DNA, the CDR3 is TGCAGTGCTACTAGCGAGGGGACCCAGTACTTC.